Each of the 13 T cell receptor beta chains below was sequenced from the same sample in a study of cytomegalovirus exposure and HLA in healthy donors. PCR was performed using 60 Vbeta and 13 Jbeta primers. Data came from immunoSEQ multiplex PCR; TCRdb stores just in-frame clones and leaves some out. The profile covers about 72,000 clones, with 50% to 80% appearing a single time and less than 25% taken by the ten largest. The sample comprised PBMCs. Receptors originate from a man aged 35 to 55 in good health and CMV-seropositive.

The chain couples TRBV2 to TRBJ1-6, with 12 bases aligning to TRBD1. The V gene end was trimmed by 3 bases and the J gene end by 6 bases; junction bases not matched to a gene: 6. Looked up from germline, CDR1 is SNHLY and CDR2 is FYNNEI. This CDR3 contains 17 residues. The CDR3 spells CASSEPGQGAGNSPLHF. The CDR3 bases are TGTGCCAGCAGTGAGCCGGGACAGGGGGCAGGTAATTCACCCCTCCACTTT.

The gene calls are TRBV6-1 and TRBJ1-4, with a possible D match to TRBD1 (6 bases). Germline CDR1 reads MNHNS; CDR2 reads SASEGT. V was trimmed by 3 bases and J by 7 bases, leaving 9 bases between them. The CDR3 is 13 residues long. CDR3 protein: CASSDRGGEKLFF. In DNA, the CDR3 is TGTGCCAGCAGTGACAGGGGCGGTGAAAAACTGTTTTTT.

The rearrangement uses TRBV30 and TRBJ1-4; 7 bases map to TRBD1. Germline-derived CDR1 and CDR2 are GTSNPN and SVGIG (reference sequence). Unmatched junction bases numbered 9, after V lost 2 bases and J lost 3 bases. This CDR3 contains 16 residues. CDR3 protein: CAWSIQTGFANEKLFF. CDR3 bases: TGTGCCTGGAGTATCCAGACAGGGTTCGCTAATGAAAAACTGTTTTTT.

The chain recombines TRBV29-1 with TRBJ2-3, with a tentative D call TRBD2 (5 bases). With 6 bases removed from V and 4 bases from J, the gap between germline ends came to 17 bases. Per germline, CDR1 SQVTM and CDR2 ANQGSEA. This CDR3 comprises 14 residues. The CDR3 loop reads CSVAGSSQADTQYF. Written as DNA, the CDR3 is TGCAGCGTGGCAGGCTCTAGCCAGGCAGATACGCAGTATTTT.

V usage is TRBV27 and J usage is TRBJ1-5, with a tentative D call TRBD1 (6 bases). The length of the CDR3 is 15 residues. V dropped 7 bases and J dropped 6 bases, with 19 bases sitting between them. CDR1 and CDR2 from the germline V gene are MNHEY and SMNVEV (reference sequence). The CDR3 region has the DNA TGTGCCAGCACCGCGGTGGGGGGAGGGGGTCAGCCCCAGCATTTT. Translated, it gives CASTAVGGGGQPQHF.

The chain is built from TRBV2 and TRBJ2-5, with 11 positions matching TRBD2. There are 17 residues in the CDR3. After removal of 3 bases from V and 8 bases from J, the junction contained 14 bases not matched to a gene. The germline gives CDR1 SNHLY, CDR2 FYNNEI. The chain's CDR3 is CASSDDPGTSGPQTQYF. As DNA, the CDR3 is TGTGCCAGCAGTGACGATCCCGGGACTAGCGGACCCCAAACCCAGTACTTC.

The CDR3 DNA is TGTGCCAGCAGCGCGGGACTAGCGGGGGGAGGTGAGCAGTACTTC. The encoded protein is CASSAGLAGGGEQYF. The genes are TRBV7-2 and TRBJ2-7; 15 bases are shared with TRBD2. In germline, CDR1 is SGHTA, CDR2 FQGNSA. The CDR3 spans 15 residues. V was clipped by 5 bases and J by 7 bases; unmatched bases: 6.

The genes are TRBV30 and TRBJ1-4; TRBD1 is a possible D gene (6 bases). Trimming left V 3 bases short and J 4 bases short, with 6 bases between. Germline lookup yields CDR1 GTSNPN and CDR2 SVGIG (reference sequence). The CDR3 length is 12 residues. CDR3 sequence (DNA): TGTGCCTGGAGGGACAGTAATGAAAAACTGTTTTTT. Translating gives CAWRDSNEKLFF.

This chain links TRBV23-1 with TRBJ1-1, with TRBD1 as a possible D gene (5 bases). TRBV23-1 is classed as an ORF, of uncertain function. The CDR3 contains 16 residues. V was trimmed by 2 bases and J by 1 base, leaving 14 bases between them. The CDR3 DNA follows: TGCGCCAGCAGTCAAATCCCCACGGACAAGAACACTGAAGCTTTCTTT. Its protein is CASSQIPTDKNTEAFF.

The chain is built from TRBV2 and TRBJ1-2; no definite D call. The CDR3 is 13 amino acids. CDR1 is SNHLY and CDR2 is FYNNEI in the germline V gene. V shed 5 bases and J shed 1 base, with 8 bases lying between them. The CDR3 reads CASSIEVNYGYTF. The CDR3 DNA sequence: TGTGCCAGCAGTATAGAAGTTAACTATGGCTACACCTTC. The full variable domain, its missing parts supplied by reference TRBV2 and TRBJ1-2, is EPEVTQTPSHQVTQMGQEVILRCVPISNHLYFYWYRQILGQKVEFLVSFYNNEISEKSEIFDDQFSVERPDGSNFTLKIRSTKLEDSAMYFCASSIEVNYGYTFGSGTRLTVV.

The rearrangement joins TRBV30 to TRBJ2-3; D uncertain. V dropped 0 bases and J dropped 4 bases, with 14 bases sitting between them. CDR3 size: 15 residues. CDR1 is GTSNPN, CDR2 SVGIG, per germline (reference sequence). The CDR3 region is CAWSVLGYGADTQYF. In DNA form, the CDR3 reads TGTGCCTGGAGTGTTCTCGGGTATGGTGCAGATACGCAGTATTTT. Combining the CDR3 with reference TRBV30 and TRBJ2-3 gives the whole variable domain SQTIHQWPATLVQPVGSPLSLECTVEGTSNPNLYWYRQAAGRGLQLLFYSVGIGQISSEVPQNLSASRPQDRQFILSSKKLLLSDSGFYLCAWSVLGYGADTQYFGPGTRLTVL.

The chain is built from TRBV7-8 and TRBJ1-1; D gene unclear. V lost 1 base and J lost 7, with 13 bases in between. Germline-derived CDR1 and CDR2 are SGHVS and FQNEAQ. CDR3 length: 14 amino acids. The CDR3, as DNA: TGTGCCAGCAGCTTAGATGGCTCCTTTGATGAAGCTTTCTTT. This sequence encodes CASSLDGSFDEAFF.

V usage is TRBV4-3 and J usage is TRBJ2-3; tentative D call: TRBD2 (5 bases). This CDR3 has 14 residues. V was shortened by 0 bases and J by 9 bases, with 13 bases between the two germline ends. Germline V gene lookup returns CDR1 LGHNA and CDR2 YSLEER. The CDR3 DNA is TGCGCCAGCAGCCAAGAAACTTCTGGCGGGACGCAGTATTTT. Amino acids: CASSQETSGGTQYF.